This TCR beta chain was recorded in a study of blood T cell repertoires in COVID-19. Study details: T cells, B-cell-depleted T cells, or PBMCs supplied cDNA or gDNA.

Clones were sequenced by immunoSEQ multiplex PCR, and TCRdb holds only the in-frame ones, with some missing. The sample holds about 140,000 clones, roughly 87% seen once. CDR1 and CDR2 from the germline V gene are GTSNPN and SVGIG (reference sequence). V shed 4 bases and J shed 0 bases, with 14 bases lying between them. This CDR3 comprises 15 residues. The sequence was obtained from a man between 65 and 80 years old with acute or convalescent COVID-19. The V gene is TRBV30, the J gene TRBJ2-3; possible D gene TRBD1, 6 bases. The source material was peripheral blood. CDR3 sequence reads: CAWTGLGASTDTQYF. Written as DNA, the CDR3 is TGTGCCTGGACGGGGTTGGGGGCTAGCACAGATACGCAGTATTTT.